This T cell receptor (beta chain) was captured in a study of blood T cell repertoires in COVID-19. Study as a whole: There were acute and convalescent COVID-19 samples, and they came from the United States, Italy and Spain. Sources were T cells, B-cell-depleted T cells, or PBMCs; the material itself was cDNA or gDNA.

In the authors' methods: Quantification of nucleated cells was approximated via reference gene primer amplification. Some clones are missing from TCRdb's copy, which holds only in-frame ones; the method was immunoSEQ multiplex PCR. The V and J calls and clone size come from that table; D and trimming were worked out from the DNA. The top ten clones hold less than 2% of a sample with approximately 280,000 clones, 85% to 90% of them seen once. Recovery among Cohort 3 donors was established by two negative PCRs, clearance, or symptom resolution. The specimen was PBMCs or T cells enriched from blood (not recorded which). The TCR was taken from a woman between 55 and 75 years old who had recovered from COVID-19.

This chain's CDR3 is CASSLDSGVRNEQYF. CDR3 DNA sequence: TGTGCCAGCAGTTTAGATAGCGGGGTACGAAACGAGCAGTACTTC. The chain links TRBV28 to TRBJ2-7, with 8 bases identical to TRBD2. The V and J ends lost 2 bases and 5 bases, in that order; junction bases with no gene match: 8. CDR3 length: 15 amino acids. CDR1 is MDHEN, CDR2 SYDVKM, per germline.